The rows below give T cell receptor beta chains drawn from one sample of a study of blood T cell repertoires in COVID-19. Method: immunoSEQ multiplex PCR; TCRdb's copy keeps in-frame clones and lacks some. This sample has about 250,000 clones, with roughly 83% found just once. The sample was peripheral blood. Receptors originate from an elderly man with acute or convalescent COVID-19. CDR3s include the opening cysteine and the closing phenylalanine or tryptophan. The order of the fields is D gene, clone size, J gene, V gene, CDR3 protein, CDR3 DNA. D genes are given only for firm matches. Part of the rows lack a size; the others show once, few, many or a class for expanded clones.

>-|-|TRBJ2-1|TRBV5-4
CASSLAGGSSYNEQFF
TGTGCCAGCAGCTTGGCTGGGGGGAGCTCCTACAATGAGCAGTTCTTC
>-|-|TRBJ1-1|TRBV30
CAWSVSGAGNTEAFF
TGTGCCTGGAGTGTATCAGGGGCTGGGAACACTGAAGCTTTCTTT
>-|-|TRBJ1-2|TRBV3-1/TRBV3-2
CASSPGHSANYGYTF
TGTGCCAGCAGCCCCGGACATTCAGCTAACTATGGCTACACCTTC
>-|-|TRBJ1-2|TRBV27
CASSLEWGTNYGYTF
TGTGCCAGCAGTCTAGAGTGGGGCACTAACTATGGCTACACCTTC
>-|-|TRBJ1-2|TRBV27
CASSPFYRDYGYTF
TGTGCCAGCAGTCCATTTTACAGGGACTATGGCTACACCTTC
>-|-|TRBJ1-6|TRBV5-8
CASSFRDINNSPLHF
TGTGCCAGCAGCTTCCGGGACATCAATAATTCACCCCTCCACTTT
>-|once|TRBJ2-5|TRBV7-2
CASSWGTGRETQYF
TGTGCCAGCAGCTGGGGGACGGGGAGGGAGACCCAGTACTTC
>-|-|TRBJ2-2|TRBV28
CASSLYRLKTNTGELFF
TGTGCCAGCAGTTTATACCGACTGAAAACGAACACCGGGGAGCTGTTTTTT
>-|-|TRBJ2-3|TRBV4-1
CASSQGRLGAPDTQYF
TGCGCCAGCAGCCAAGGTAGACTGGGGGCCCCAGATACGCAGTATTTT
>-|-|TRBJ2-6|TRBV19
CASSIGAGRSGANVLTF
TGTGCCAGTAGTATAGGGGCGGGTCGCTCTGGGGCCAACGTCCTGACTTTC
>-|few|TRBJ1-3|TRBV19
CASSMGGLDTIYF
TGTGCCAGTAGTATGGGAGGTCTGGACACCATATATTTT
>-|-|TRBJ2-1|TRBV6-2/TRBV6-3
CASSYFGAYNEQFF
TGTGCCAGCAGTTACTTCGGGGCCTACAATGAGCAGTTCTTC
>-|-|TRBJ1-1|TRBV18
CASSPSIGGDTEAFF
TGTGCCAGCTCACCATCCATAGGGGGGGACACTGAAGCTTTCTTT
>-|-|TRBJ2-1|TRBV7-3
CASSLTSGGSSYNEQFF
TGTGCCAGCAGCTTAACGTCTGGAGGAAGCTCCTACAATGAGCAGTTCTTC
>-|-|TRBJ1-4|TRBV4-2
CASALYLNAANEKLFF
TGTGCCAGCGCATTATATTTGAATGCGGCTAATGAAAAACTGTTTTTT
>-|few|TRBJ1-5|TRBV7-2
CASSLEGYWSNQPQHF
TGTGCCAGCAGCTTAGAGGGGTACTGGAGCAATCAGCCCCAGCATTTT
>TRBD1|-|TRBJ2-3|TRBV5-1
CASSFRDRSTDTQYF
TGCGCCAGCAGCTTCCGGGACAGGAGCACAGATACGCAGTATTTT
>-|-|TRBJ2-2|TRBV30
CARGGASGNTGELFF
TGTGCCCGAGGGGGTGCTAGCGGTAACACCGGGGAGCTGTTTTTT
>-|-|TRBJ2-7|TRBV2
CASSWTSYEQYF
TGTGCCAGCAGTTGGACTTCTTACGAGCAGTACTTC
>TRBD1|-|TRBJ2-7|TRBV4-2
CASSQAGRTGYEQYF
TGTGCCAGCAGCCAAGCGGGCAGGACAGGGTACGAGCAGTACTTC
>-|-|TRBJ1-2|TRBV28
CATLGLPGKTSNYGYTF
TGTGCCACTTTAGGACTTCCCGGAAAGACATCTAACTATGGCTACACCTTC
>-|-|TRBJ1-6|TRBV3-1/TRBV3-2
CASSHPSGAARGYSPLHF
TGTGCCAGCAGCCATCCCTCAGGGGCGGCCCGGGGCTATTCACCCCTCCACTTT
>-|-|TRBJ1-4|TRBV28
CASSRQPLLFF
TGTGCCAGCAGCCGACAACCCTTACTGTTTTTT